This T cell receptor beta chain was found in a study of CD8 T cells in Susac syndrome. TCR beta sequences were obtained from blood CD8+ and CD4+ T cells. Roughly 0.45 to 1 ug RNA was reverse transcribed with random hexamers. TCRdb re-called the immunoSEQ multiplex PCR reads through MiXCR, storing one row per CDR3 protein. The sample has approximately 130,000 distinct CDR3 sequences, 94% seen once; the top ten hold 0.098%. V was pared by 7 bases and J by 6 bases, with 12 bases between. CDR3 length equals 11 residues. Germline V gene data show CDR1 as SQVTM and CDR2 as ANQGSEA. The V call is TRBV29-1, the J call TRBJ1-2; D not certain. Source material: CD4+ T cells from PBMCs. This TCR was sampled from a human donor in good health. The CDR3 nucleotides read TGCAGCGCCACGGTGAGGGATGGCTACACCTTC. As protein: CSATVRDGYTF. Using reference TRBV29-1 and TRBJ1-2 for the parts outside the CDR3, the full variable domain is SAVISQKPSRDICQRGTSLTIQCQVDSQVTMMFWYRQQPGQSLTLIATANQGSEATYESGFVIDKFPISRPNLTFSTLTVSNMSPEDSSIYLCSATVRDGYTFGSGTRLTVV.